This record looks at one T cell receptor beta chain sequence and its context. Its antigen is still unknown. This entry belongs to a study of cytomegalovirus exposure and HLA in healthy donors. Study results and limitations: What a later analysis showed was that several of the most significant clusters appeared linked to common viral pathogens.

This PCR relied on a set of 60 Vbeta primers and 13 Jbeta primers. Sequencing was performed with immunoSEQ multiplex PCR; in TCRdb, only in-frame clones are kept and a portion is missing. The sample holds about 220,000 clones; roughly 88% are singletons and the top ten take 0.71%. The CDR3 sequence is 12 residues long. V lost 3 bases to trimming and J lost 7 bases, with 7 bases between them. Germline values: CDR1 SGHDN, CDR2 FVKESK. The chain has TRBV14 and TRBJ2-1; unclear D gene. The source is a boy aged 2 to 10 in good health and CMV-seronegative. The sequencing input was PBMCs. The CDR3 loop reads CASSHNRNEQFF. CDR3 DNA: TGTGCCAGCAGCCACAACCGGAATGAGCAGTTCTTC.